The 14 T cell receptor beta chains listed next were all sequenced from one sample in a study of long-term antiretroviral therapy in people with HIV. With survey level as its setting, the immunoSEQ assay was v3.0. Sequencing was performed with immunoSEQ multiplex PCR; in TCRdb, only in-frame clones are kept and a portion is missing. The sample consists of around 20,000 clones, over 75% of them appearing once. This material consisted of unsorted PBMCs, taken 4.2 years after starting antiretroviral therapy. All receptors derive from a man aged 50 or older with HIV.

The chain carries TRBV6-5 and TRBJ2-2, with 10 bases aligning to TRBD1. The CDR3 extends over 15 amino acids. Germline-derived CDR1 and CDR2 are MNHEY and SVGAGI. With V trimmed by 0 bases and J by 6 bases, 1 base remained unmatched. DNA for the CDR3: TGTGCCAGCAGTTACTCGACAGGGGGCCCCGGGGAGCTGTTTTTT. This codes for CASSYSTGGPGELFF.

V usage is TRBV7-6 and J usage is TRBJ1-1, with 8 bases that match TRBD1. The CDR3 has 15 amino acids. V lost 1 base to trimming and J lost 1 base; unmatched junction nucleotides: 2. The V gene's germline CDR1 is SGHVS and CDR2 FNYEAQ. In DNA, the CDR3 is TGTGCCAGCAGCTTAGGCGGGACAGGGAACACTGAAGCTTTCTTT. It is translated as CASSLGGTGNTEAFF.

The genes are TRBV27 and TRBJ2-2; D gene unclear. Trimming left V 6 bases short and J 0 bases short, with 5 bases between. This CDR3 is built from 13 residues. Germline lookup yields CDR1 MNHEY and CDR2 SMNVEV (reference sequence). The CDR3 DNA reads as TGTGCCAGCAGCTCGGCGAACACCGGGGAGCTGTTTTTT. Protein product: CASSSANTGELFF.

The gene calls are TRBV7-2 and TRBJ1-6; the match to TRBD1 covers 9 bases. J was trimmed by 1 base and V by 2 bases; bases with no gene match: 9. This CDR3 contains 19 residues. CDR1 and CDR2 (germline): SGHTA, FQGNSA. The CDR3 loop reads CASSLLVWDRVSYNSPLHF. In nucleotides, the CDR3 is TGTGCCAGCAGCTTACTGGTGTGGGACAGGGTATCCTATAATTCACCCCTCCACTTT.

As concerns this clone: The junction differs from germline at one of its ends, possibly a read error. The rearrangement uses TRBV7-3 and TRBJ2-3; D is perhaps TRBD1 (6 bases). Germline loops: CDR1 SGHTA, CDR2 FQGTGA. The CDR3 is 13 amino acids. CDR3 loop: CASSLTGSDTQYF. The DNA for the CDR3 is TGTGCCAGCAGCCTAACAGGGTCAGATACGCAGTATTTT.

The chain employs TRBV7-2 and TRBJ2-5; D gene uncertain. Germline loops: CDR1 SGHTA, CDR2 FQGNSA. V dropped 1 base and J dropped 5 bases, with 11 bases sitting between them. The CDR3 length is 14 residues. The CDR3 is CASSLDARDETQYF. Written as DNA, the CDR3 is TGTGCCAGCAGCTTAGACGCGCGTGACGAGACCCAGTACTTC.

The DNA of the CDR3 is TGCAGCGTTGGTGCCCGCGACAGGGAGTCCAAGCAGTACTTC. Its protein is CSVGARDRESKQYF. The chain combines TRBV29-1 with TRBJ2-7; 7 nucleotides agree with TRBD1. The length of the CDR3 is 14 residues. After removal of 4 bases from V and 8 bases from J, the junction contained 14 bases not matched to a gene. Germline CDR1 reads SQVTM; CDR2 reads ANQGSEA.

This chain joins TRBV29-1 and TRBJ2-1; 7 positions agree with TRBD1. CDR3 length: 16 amino acids. J was trimmed by 4 bases and V by 7 bases; bases with no gene match: 16. CDR1 and CDR2 (germline): SQVTM, ANQGSEA. CDR3 region: CSASGKGALGYNEQFF. In DNA, the CDR3 is TGCAGCGCGTCGGGGAAGGGGGCTTTAGGGTACAATGAGCAGTTCTTC.

The rearrangement links TRBV10-2 to TRBJ2-7; D is ambiguous. The V end was cut by 0 bases, the J end by 5 bases, with 8 bases between. CDR3 length: 13 amino acids. The germline gives CDR1 WSHSY, CDR2 SAAADI. CDR3 nucleotides: TGCGCCAGCAGTGAGTCGCCCAGGAACGAGCAGTACTTC. The encoded protein is CASSESPRNEQYF.

The rearrangement uses TRBV19 and TRBJ1-6, with D possibly TRBD1 on 6 matching bases. Germline CDR1 is LNHDA and CDR2 is SQIVND (reference sequence). Deletions cut 8 bases from V and 1 base from J, with 12 bases between. This CDR3 has 15 amino acids. Here the CDR3 reads CASSEGGSYNSPLHF. CDR3 sequence (DNA): TGTGCCAGTTCGGAGGGGGGTTCCTATAATTCACCCCTCCACTTT.

The chain joins TRBV7-2 to TRBJ1-1, with unresolved D. The germline CDR1 and CDR2 sequences are SGHTA and FQGNSA. V lost 0 bases, J lost 6 bases, and 11 bases lay in between. The length of the CDR3 is 14 residues. The CDR3 sequence is CASSLARSESEAFF. The CDR3 DNA sequence: TGTGCCAGCAGCTTAGCGAGGAGTGAATCTGAAGCTTTCTTT. The full variable domain, completed using reference TRBV7-2 and TRBJ1-1, is GAGVSQSPSNKVTEKGKDVELRCDPISGHTALYWYRQSLGQGLEFLIYFQGNSAPDKSGLPSDRFSAERTGGSVSTLTIQRTQQEDSAVYLCASSLARSESEAFFGQGTRLTVV.

This rearrangement joins TRBV5-1 to TRBJ2-7; TRBD1 might be the D (5 bases). The CDR3 is 21 residues long. Between the trimmed V and J ends, which lost 1 base and 5 bases, there was a span of 34 bases. CDR1 and CDR2 from the germline V gene are SGHRS and YFSETQ. The CDR3: CASSLWPLGVQDPDVSHEQYF. CDR3 bases: TGCGCCAGCAGCTTGTGGCCCCTTGGGGTACAGGATCCCGATGTTTCCCACGAGCAGTACTTC.

V usage is TRBV2 and J usage is TRBJ2-3; 8 bases line up with TRBD2. The germline V gene has CDR1 SNHLY and CDR2 FYNNEI. This CDR3 spans 11 amino acids. Losses at the gene ends were 6 bases for V and 11 bases for J; bases not matched to a gene: 4. The CDR3 DNA reads TGTGCCAGCAGGTTGGCGGGGGGGCAGTATTTT. As protein: CASRLAGGQYF.

The chain employs TRBV5-5 and TRBJ2-7, with TRBD1 matching 9 bases. This CDR3 is 16 amino acids long. Per the germline V gene, CDR1 is SGHKS and CDR2 is YYEKEE (reference sequence). Germline trimming cut 0 bases from V and 5 bases from J; bases unmatched to any gene: 9. CDR3 loop: CASSLEIGTGINEQYF. CDR3 nucleotides: TGTGCCAGCAGCTTGGAAATAGGGACAGGGATAAACGAGCAGTACTTC.